Shown below are 14 T cell receptor beta chains from a single sample sequenced in a study of radiotherapy plus CTLA-4 blockade in lung cancer. Clones were read by immunoSEQ multiplex PCR, and TCRdb kept only the in-frame ones, dropping some. The repertoire holds about 25,000 clones, with 71% as singletons. Specimen: peripheral blood, collected from a patient treated with radiotherapy plus ipilimumab. The origin of the receptors is a human donor with non-small cell lung cancer whose response to radiotherapy plus ipilimumab could not be evaluated.

The chain is built from TRBV27 and TRBJ2-7, with 7 bases lining up with TRBD1. Germline CDR1 and CDR2: MNHEY and SMNVEV (reference sequence). There are 15 residues in the CDR3. Unmatched junction bases numbered 4, after V lost 0 bases and J lost 2 bases. CDR3 in amino acids: CASSLSLDRPYEQYF. CDR3 sequence (DNA): TGTGCCAGCAGTTTATCTTTGGACAGGCCCTACGAGCAGTACTTC.

The V gene is TRBV19, the J gene TRBJ1-2, with 7 bases identical to TRBD1. CDR1 is LNHDA, CDR2 SQIVND, per germline (reference sequence). This CDR3 has 15 residues. After removal of 4 bases from V and 0 bases from J, the junction contained 5 bases not matched to a gene. The CDR3 nucleotides read TGTGCCAGTAGTAACTCGGGACAGACTAACTATGGCTACACCTTC. Protein sequence: CASSNSGQTNYGYTF.

The chain employs TRBV5-8 and TRBJ2-3; 8 positions match TRBD1. The V gene's germline CDR1 is SGHTS and CDR2 YDEGEE. This CDR3 has 14 amino acids. Trimming cost V 4 bases and J 4 bases; bases outside gene matches: 5. CDR3 nucleotides: TGTGCCAGCAGCCCTGGACAGGGTTCAGATACGCAGTATTTT. Translation: CASSPGQGSDTQYF.

The chain combines TRBV4-1 with TRBJ2-1, with 12 bases lining up with TRBD2. This CDR3 has 20 amino acids. Germline V gives CDR1 MGHRA, CDR2 YSYEKL. The ends lost 0 bases at V and 4 bases at J; junction bases unmatched: 13. CDR3 loop: CASSQDWGKRTSGNYNEQFF. In DNA, the CDR3 is TGCGCCAGCAGCCAAGATTGGGGGAAACGGACTAGCGGGAATTACAATGAGCAGTTCTTC.

The chain carries TRBV28 and TRBJ1-2; D is undetermined. This CDR3 region has 12 residues. Germline CDR1 and CDR2: MDHEN and SYDVKM. The V end was cut by 1 base, the J end by 6 bases, with 6 bases between. CDR3 nucleotide sequence: TGTGCCAGCAGTTTATTCCAGGATGGCTACACCTTC. Translated: CASSLFQDGYTF.

V and J are TRBV9 and TRBJ2-1; D is possibly TRBD2 (5 bases). This CDR3 is built from 17 residues. V was shortened by 2 bases and J by 2 bases, with 17 bases between the two germline ends. Germline V gives CDR1 SGDLS, CDR2 YYNGEE. DNA of the CDR3: TGTGCCAGCAGCGTGCCTGGAGAGGGAGAGACCTACAATGAGCAGTTCTTC. It encodes CASSVPGEGETYNEQFF.

This clone appeared a few times. J is TRBJ1-2 and V is TRBV30; D is unclear. Germline V gene sequence: CDR1 GTSNPN, CDR2 SVGIG (reference sequence). Trimming removed 4 bases from V and 4 bases from J, with 7 bases in between. CDR3 size: 11 residues. In nucleotides, the CDR3 is TGTGCCTGGACAGGCTTCTATGGCTACACCTTC. Protein: CAWTGFYGYTF.

This clone occurred once. The V gene is TRBV6-1, the J gene TRBJ1-1, with D possibly TRBD1 on 6 matching bases. The CDR3 spans 15 residues. V was cut by 4 bases and J by 0 bases, with 12 bases left in between. From germline, CDR1 is MNHNS and CDR2 SASEGT. CDR3 sequence (DNA): TGTGCCAGCAGTGCTCGACAGGCCTTGAACACTGAAGCTTTCTTT. Translating it yields CASSARQALNTEAFF.

The rearrangement joins TRBV6-6 to TRBJ1-1; 8 bases fit TRBD1. CDR3 length equals 14 residues. Germline loops: CDR1 MNHNY, CDR2 SVGAGI (reference sequence). Germline trimming cut 3 bases from V and 2 bases from J; bases unmatched to any gene: 2. CDR3 in amino acids: CASSYQGANTEAFF. CDR3 coding DNA: TGTGCCAGCAGTTATCAGGGGGCCAACACTGAAGCTTTCTTT.

This clone was picked up a small number of times. The rearrangement uses TRBV4-1 and TRBJ2-2; TRBD2 aligns across 12 bases. V shed 2 bases and J 0 bases; nucleotides not matched to a gene: 4. Germline V CDR1 and CDR2: MGHRA, YSYEKL. The CDR3 spans 18 residues. The CDR3 region is CASSQLTSGSPNTGELFF. The CDR3 DNA follows: TGCGCCAGCAGCCAACTGACTAGCGGGAGCCCGAACACCGGGGAGCTGTTTTTT.

This clone was counted only a few times. This chain connects TRBV4-3 to TRBJ2-1; 8 nucleotides match TRBD2. Germline trimming cut 0 bases from V and 4 bases from J; bases unmatched to any gene: 5. Germline V lookup: CDR1 LGHNA, CDR2 YSLEER. The CDR3 loop spans 16 amino acids. The CDR3 loop is CASSQEGLGNYNEQFF. The CDR3 bases are TGCGCCAGCAGCCAAGAGGGACTAGGTAATTACAATGAGCAGTTCTTC.

This chain connects TRBV28 to TRBJ1-4; unclear D gene. V lost 5 bases and J 8 bases, leaving 15 bases between the germline ends. CDR1 MDHEN and CDR2 SYDVKM come from the germline V gene. This CDR3 is 14 amino acids long. The CDR3 coding sequence is TGTGCCAGCAGTGGGAACGGAGGATTAGAAAAACTGTTTTTT. Its translation: CASSGNGGLEKLFF.

V is TRBV27 and J is TRBJ1-6; the D gene is possibly TRBD1 (5 bases). The CDR3 is made up of 12 amino acids. The germline V gene encodes CDR1 MNHEY and CDR2 SMNVEV (reference sequence). The V and J ends lost 5 bases and 14 bases respectively, with 13 bases between them. This CDR3 reads CASSPIGGALHF. CDR3 DNA sequence: TGTGCCAGCAGTCCAATTGGAGGGGCCCTCCACTTT.

The rearrangement uses TRBV18 and TRBJ1-6; possible D gene TRBD1, 5 bases. The germline gives CDR1 KGHSH, CDR2 LQKENI. The V and J ends lost 0 bases and 0 bases respectively, with 6 bases between them. This CDR3 region has 16 residues. CDR3 sequence: CASSPPGGSYNSPLHF. CDR3 nucleotide sequence: TGTGCCAGCTCACCACCGGGGGGCTCCTATAATTCACCCCTCCACTTT.